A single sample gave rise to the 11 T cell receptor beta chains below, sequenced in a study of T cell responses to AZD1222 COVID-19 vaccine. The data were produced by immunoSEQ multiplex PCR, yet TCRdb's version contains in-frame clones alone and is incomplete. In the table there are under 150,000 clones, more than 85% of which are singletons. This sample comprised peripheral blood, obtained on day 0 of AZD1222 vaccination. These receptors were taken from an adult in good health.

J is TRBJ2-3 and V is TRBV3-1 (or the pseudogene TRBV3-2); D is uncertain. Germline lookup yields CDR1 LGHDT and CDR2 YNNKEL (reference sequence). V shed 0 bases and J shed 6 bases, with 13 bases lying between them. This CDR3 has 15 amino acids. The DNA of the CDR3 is TGTGCCAGCAGCCAAGACGCAGGATTTGTCGATACGCAGTATTTT. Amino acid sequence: CASSQDAGFVDTQYF.

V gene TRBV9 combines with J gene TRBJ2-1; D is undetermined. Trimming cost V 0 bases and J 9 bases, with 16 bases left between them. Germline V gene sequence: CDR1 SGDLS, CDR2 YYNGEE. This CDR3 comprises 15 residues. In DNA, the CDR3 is TGTGCCAGCAGCGTAGCCAGCGCAGAGGTCGTTGAGCAGTTCTTC. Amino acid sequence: CASSVASAEVVEQFF.

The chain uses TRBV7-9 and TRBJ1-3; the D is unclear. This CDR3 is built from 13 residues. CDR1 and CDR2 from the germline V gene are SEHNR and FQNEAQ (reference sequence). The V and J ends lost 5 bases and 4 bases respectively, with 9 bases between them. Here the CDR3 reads CASSQGYGNTIYF. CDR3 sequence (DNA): TGTGCCAGCAGCCAAGGCTACGGAAACACCATATATTTT.

The DNA for the CDR3 is TGTGCCAGCACCGGGCAGTTCAATCAGCCCCAGCATTTT. Its translation is CASTGQFNQPQHF. V and J are TRBV6-5 and TRBJ1-5; D call uncertain. This CDR3 has 13 amino acids. Trimming pared 7 bases from V and 3 bases from J, leaving 10 bases between. Germline loops: CDR1 MNHEY, CDR2 SVGAGI.

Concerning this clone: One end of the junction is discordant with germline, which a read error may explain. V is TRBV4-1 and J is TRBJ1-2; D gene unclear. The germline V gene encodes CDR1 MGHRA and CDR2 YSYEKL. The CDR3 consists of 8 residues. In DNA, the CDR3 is TGCGCCAGCAGCCCCTTGGCCTTC. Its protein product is CASSPLAF.

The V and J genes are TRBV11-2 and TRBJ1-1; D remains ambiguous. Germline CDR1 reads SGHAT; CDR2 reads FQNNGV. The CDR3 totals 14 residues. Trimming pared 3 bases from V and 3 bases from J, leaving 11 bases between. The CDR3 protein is CASSFHPEDTEAFF. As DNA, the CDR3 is TGTGCCAGCAGCTTCCATCCCGAGGACACTGAAGCTTTCTTT.

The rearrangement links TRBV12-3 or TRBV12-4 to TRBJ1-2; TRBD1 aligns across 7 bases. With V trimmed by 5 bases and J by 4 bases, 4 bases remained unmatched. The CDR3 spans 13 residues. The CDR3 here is CASSTGASYGYTF. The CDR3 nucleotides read TGTGCCAGCAGTACAGGGGCCTCCTATGGCTACACCTTC.

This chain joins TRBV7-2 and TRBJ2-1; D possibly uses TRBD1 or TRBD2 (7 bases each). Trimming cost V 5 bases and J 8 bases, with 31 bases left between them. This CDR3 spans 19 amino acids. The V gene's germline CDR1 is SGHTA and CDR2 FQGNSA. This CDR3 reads CASSARGAGGETLTYEQFF. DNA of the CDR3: TGTGCCAGCAGCGCCCGTGGGGCAGGGGGGGAGACATTGACCTATGAGCAGTTCTTC.

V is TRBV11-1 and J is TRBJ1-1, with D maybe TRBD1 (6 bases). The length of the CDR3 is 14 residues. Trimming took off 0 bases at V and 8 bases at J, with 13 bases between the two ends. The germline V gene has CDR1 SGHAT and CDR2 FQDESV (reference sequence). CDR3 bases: TGTGCCAGCAGCTTAGCGGGACACCGGGAGGAAGCTTTCTTT. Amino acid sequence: CASSLAGHREEAFF. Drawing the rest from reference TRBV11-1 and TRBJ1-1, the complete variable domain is EAEVAQSPRYKITEKSQAVAFWCDPISGHATLYWYRQILGQGPELLVQFQDESVVDDSQLPKDRFSAERLKGVDSTLKIQPAELGDSAMYLCASSLAGHREEAFFGQGTRLTVV.

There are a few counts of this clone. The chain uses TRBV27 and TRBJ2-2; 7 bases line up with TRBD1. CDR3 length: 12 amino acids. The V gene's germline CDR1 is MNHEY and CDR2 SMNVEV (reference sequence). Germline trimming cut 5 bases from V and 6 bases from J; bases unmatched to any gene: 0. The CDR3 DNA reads TGTGCCAGCAGTGACAGGGCCGGGGAGCTGTTTTTT. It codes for CASSDRAGELFF.

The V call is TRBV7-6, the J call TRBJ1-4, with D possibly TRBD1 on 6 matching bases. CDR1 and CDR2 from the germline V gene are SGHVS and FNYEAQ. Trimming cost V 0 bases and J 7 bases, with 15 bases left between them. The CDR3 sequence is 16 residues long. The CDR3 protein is CASSLAGNTGIEKLFF. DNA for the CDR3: TGTGCCAGCAGCTTAGCGGGGAACACAGGGATTGAAAAACTGTTTTTT. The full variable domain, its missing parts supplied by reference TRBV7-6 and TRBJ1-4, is GAGVSQSPRYKVTKRGQDVALRCDPISGHVSLYWYRQALGQGPEFLTYFNYEAQQDKSGLPNDRFSAERPEGSISTLTIQRTEQRDSAMYRCASSLAGNTGIEKLFFGSGTQLSVL.